Following are 17 T cell receptor beta chains from one sample sequenced in a study of tumour-infiltrating T cells in Burkitt lymphoma. Only in-frame clones appear in the TCRdb table, and some are missing; sequencing was by immunoSEQ multiplex PCR. The sample carries over 2,000 clones, roughly 14% recorded once. The sequencing input was tumor tissue. These receptors all come from a human donor with Burkitt lymphoma.

The chain joins TRBV5-5 to TRBJ2-3; D gene uncertain. V lost 2 bases and J 4 bases, leaving 17 bases between the germline ends. This CDR3 contains 16 residues. Germline CDR1 SGHKS, CDR2 YYEKEE (reference sequence). CDR3: CASSFIPSTVPDTQYF. The DNA of the CDR3 is TGTGCCAGCAGCTTCATTCCATCCACAGTCCCAGATACGCAGTATTTT.

The V call is TRBV30, the J call TRBJ1-4, with 9 bases matching TRBD1. Germline CDR1 GTSNPN, CDR2 SVGIG (reference sequence). The CDR3 spans 15 residues. After removal of 2 bases from V and 8 bases from J, the junction contained 9 bases not matched to a gene. CDR3 loop: CAWSYLTGGDEKLFF. The CDR3 DNA sequence: TGTGCCTGGAGTTACCTGACAGGGGGTGACGAAAAACTGTTTTTT.

CDR3 loop: CASSPSGFWETQYF. The CDR3 DNA reads TGTGCCAGCAGCCCCTCAGGGTTTTGGGAGACCCAGTACTTC. The chain couples TRBV11-3 to TRBJ2-5; tentatively, D is TRBD1 (5 bases). Germline CDR1 and CDR2: SGHNT and YENEEA. With 5 bases removed from V and 5 bases from J, the gap between germline ends came to 15 bases. CDR3 length equals 14 residues.

V usage is TRBV7-2 and J usage is TRBJ2-3, with 7 bases aligning to TRBD2. Trimming took 1 base from V and 12 from J; bases not matched to a gene: 10. The CDR3 loop spans 14 amino acids. Per the germline V gene, CDR1 is SGHTA and CDR2 is FQGNSA. CDR3 sequence: CASSLGGLGGGQYF. The CDR3, as DNA: TGTGCCAGCAGCTTAGGTGGTTTGGGGGGGGGTCAGTATTTT.

V gene TRBV18 combines with J gene TRBJ2-7; TRBD1 aligns across 8 bases. The germline V gene encodes CDR1 KGHSH and CDR2 LQKENI. V was pared by 3 bases and J by 3 bases, with 10 bases of the junction left unmatched. The CDR3 spans 16 residues. CDR3 sequence reads: CASSPAWTGQIYEQYF. CDR3 sequence (DNA): TGTGCCAGCTCACCGGCATGGACAGGGCAGATCTACGAGCAGTACTTC.

This clone came up a few times. This sequence joins TRBV19 and TRBJ1-2; TRBD1 aligns across 9 bases. Germline V CDR1 and CDR2: LNHDA, SQIVND (reference sequence). Trimming cost V 5 bases and J 4 bases; bases outside gene matches: 8. The CDR3 has 15 residues. The CDR3 sequence: CASSAGTGPLYGYTF. The DNA for the CDR3 is TGTGCCAGTAGTGCGGGGACAGGGCCCCTCTATGGCTACACCTTC.

In DNA form, the CDR3 reads TGTGCCAGCAGCCCGGGCCAAGGTCTGGCTGATGCCGGGGAGCTGTTTTTT. Amino acid sequence: CASSPGQGLADAGELFF. The V gene is TRBV5-4, the J gene TRBJ2-2, with D unresolved. The CDR3 totals 17 residues. Germline CDR1 reads SGHNT; CDR2 reads YYREEE (reference sequence). Deletions cut 4 bases from V and 6 bases from J, with 22 bases between.

This clone was counted between two and nine times. The rearrangement links TRBV7-9 to TRBJ1-3, with no clear D. Germline V gene sequence: CDR1 SEHNR, CDR2 FQNEAQ (reference sequence). The V end lost 2 bases, the J end lost 11 bases, and 13 bases lay between the germline ends. This CDR3 contains 13 residues. The CDR3 loop reads CASSLRTEGAIYF. The CDR3 coding sequence is TGTGCCAGCAGCTTACGAACGGAGGGAGCCATATATTTT. The full variable domain, with the rest looked up from reference TRBV7-9 and TRBJ1-3, is DTGVSQNPRHKITKRGQNVTFRCDPISEHNRLYWYRQTLGQGPEFLTYFQNEAQLEKSRLLSDRFSAERPKGSFSTLEIQRTEQGDSAMYLCASSLRTEGAIYFGEGSWLTVV.

The rearrangement joins TRBV18 to TRBJ1-5; 9 bases are a match to TRBD1. This CDR3 has 15 residues. The V gene end was trimmed by 0 bases and the J gene end by 4 bases; junction bases not matched to a gene: 1. CDR1 is KGHSH and CDR2 is LQKENI in the germline V gene. CDR3 amino acids: CASSPPGTGNQPQHF. In DNA form, the CDR3 reads TGTGCCAGCTCACCACCTGGGACAGGGAATCAGCCCCAGCATTTT.

The rearrangement uses TRBV6-5 and TRBJ1-3; D is uncertain. Trimming pared 7 bases from V and 8 bases from J, leaving 9 bases between. Germline loops: CDR1 MNHEY, CDR2 SVGAGI. This CDR3 region has 11 residues. The CDR3 here is CASTFGDTIYF. For the CDR3, the DNA is TGTGCCAGCACCTTCGGGGACACCATATATTTT.

The J gene is TRBJ2-5, the V gene TRBV11-2; the match to TRBD1 covers 8 bases. The CDR3 is 15 residues long. Germline CDR1 SGHAT, CDR2 FQNNGV. J lost 5 bases, V lost 1 base, and 6 bases had no gene match. The CDR3 sequence: CASSLGTGIGETQYF. The DNA for the CDR3 is TGTGCCAGCAGCTTAGGGACAGGGATTGGGGAGACCCAGTACTTC. Full variable domain (outside the CDR3, taken from reference TRBV11-2 and TRBJ2-5): EAGVAQSPRYKIIEKRQSVAFWCNPISGHATLYWYQQILGQGPKLLIQFQNNGVVDDSQLPKDRFSAERLKGVDSTLKIQPAKLEDSAVYLCASSLGTGIGETQYFGPGTRLLVL.

This clone turned up a few times. The chain couples TRBV20-1 to TRBJ1-3; D is unclear. The CDR3 spans 11 residues. V was clipped by 3 bases and J by 1 base, with 1 base between them. Germline loops: CDR1 DFQATT, CDR2 SNEGSKA (reference sequence). CDR3 DNA: TGCAGTGCTAGTTCTGGAAACACCATATATTTT. As protein: CSASSGNTIYF.

This clone has only a few counts. The chain employs TRBV5-1 and TRBJ2-3, with 8 bases aligning to TRBD2. Looked up from germline, CDR1 is SGHRS and CDR2 is YFSETQ. The V and J ends lost 4 bases and 4 bases, in that order; junction bases with no gene match: 8. The CDR3 totals 15 residues. The CDR3 bases are TGCGCCAGCAGCCATAGAGCGGGAGATGCAGATACGCAGTATTTT. This codes for CASSHRAGDADTQYF.

This clone was found a few times. V and J are TRBV6-1 and TRBJ2-7, with D possibly matching TRBD1 (6 bases). Per germline, CDR1 MNHNS and CDR2 SASEGT. This CDR3 has 13 residues. The V and J ends lost 8 bases and 2 bases respectively, with 13 bases between them. The CDR3 DNA is TGTGCCAGCGGCCAGGGGAGTCCCTACGAGCAGTACTTC. Translation: CASGQGSPYEQYF.

This clone was seen a few times. The gene calls are TRBV11-2 and TRBJ2-2, with 9 positions matching TRBD2. This CDR3 comprises 14 residues. V was pared by 9 bases and J by 6 bases, with 8 bases of the junction left unmatched. CDR1 is SGHAT and CDR2 is FQNNGV in the germline V gene. The chain's CDR3 is CASKSGRRAGELFF. CDR3 nucleotide sequence: TGTGCCAGTAAGAGCGGGAGGAGGGCCGGGGAGCTGTTTTTT.

This clone came up a few times. The chain carries TRBV19 and TRBJ2-2; 13 nucleotides match TRBD2. The CDR3 covers 22 residues. The V and J ends lost 5 bases and 4 bases, in that order; junction bases with no gene match: 22. CDR1 is LNHDA, CDR2 SQIVND, per germline (reference sequence). The CDR3 reads CASSSGVWRGVTSGRITGELFF. The DNA for the CDR3 is TGTGCCAGTAGTTCGGGGGTTTGGAGGGGGGTGACTAGCGGGAGGATCACCGGGGAGCTGTTTTTT.

The chain has TRBV2 and TRBJ2-5; 8 bases match TRBD2. The ends lost 7 bases at V and 9 bases at J; junction bases unmatched: 7. The CDR3 extends over 12 amino acids. The germline V gene has CDR1 SNHLY and CDR2 FYNNEI. CDR3 region: CASIREGSSQYF. In DNA, the CDR3 is TGTGCCAGCATTCGGGAGGGGAGTTCCCAGTACTTC.